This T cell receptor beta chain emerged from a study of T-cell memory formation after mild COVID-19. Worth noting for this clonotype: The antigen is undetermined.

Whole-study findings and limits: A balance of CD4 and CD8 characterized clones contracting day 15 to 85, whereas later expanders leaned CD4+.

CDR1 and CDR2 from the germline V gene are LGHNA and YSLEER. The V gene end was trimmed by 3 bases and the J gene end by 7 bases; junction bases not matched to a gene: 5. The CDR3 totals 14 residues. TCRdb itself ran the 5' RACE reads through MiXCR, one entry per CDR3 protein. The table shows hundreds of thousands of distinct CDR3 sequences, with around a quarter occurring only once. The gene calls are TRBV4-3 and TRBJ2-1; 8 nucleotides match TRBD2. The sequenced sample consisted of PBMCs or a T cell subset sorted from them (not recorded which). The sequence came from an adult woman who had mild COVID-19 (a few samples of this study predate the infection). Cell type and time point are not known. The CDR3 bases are TGCGCCAGCAGCCATAGCGGGACTCGGAATGAGCAGTTCTTC. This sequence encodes CASSHSGTRNEQFF.